This T cell receptor beta chain was identified during a study of cytomegalovirus exposure and HLA in healthy donors. Study conclusions and caveats: One later analysis, an examination of the 100 to 150 validation repertoires, found that first-cohort TCR clusters tended to co-occur in them. In vitro experiments confirmed that three CMV-associated chains were specific for CMV antigens.

The CDR3 contains 15 residues. V lost 3 bases to trimming and J lost 1 base; unmatched junction nucleotides: 5. Turning to this clone: Its antigen is not identified.

Profiling relied on immunoSEQ multiplex PCR, and the TCRdb table lists in-frame clones only, not all of them. This sample has roughly 300,000 clones, with approximately 90% found just once. This chain uses TRBV5-3 with TRBJ2-7, with 9 bases lining up with TRBD2. TRBV5-3 is identified as an open reading frame with a role that is uncertain. The specimen was PBMCs. This sequence was found in a woman aged 25 to 39 in good health and CMV-seropositive. CDR3 bases: TGTGCCAGAAGCTCGACCCTAGCGGGGTCCTACGAGCAGTACTTC. Encoded protein: CARSSTLAGSYEQYF.